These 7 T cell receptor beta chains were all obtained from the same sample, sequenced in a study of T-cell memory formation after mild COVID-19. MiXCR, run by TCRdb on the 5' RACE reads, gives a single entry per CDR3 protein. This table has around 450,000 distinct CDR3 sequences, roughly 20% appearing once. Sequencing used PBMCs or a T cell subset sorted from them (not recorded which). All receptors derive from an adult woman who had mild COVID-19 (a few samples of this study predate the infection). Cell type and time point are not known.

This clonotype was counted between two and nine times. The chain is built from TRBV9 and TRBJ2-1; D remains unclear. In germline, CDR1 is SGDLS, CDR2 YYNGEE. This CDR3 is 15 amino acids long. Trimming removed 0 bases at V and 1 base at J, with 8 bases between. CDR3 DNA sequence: TGTGCCAGCAGCGTAGAAGCATTTTCCTACAATGAGCAGTTCTTC. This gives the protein CASSVEAFSYNEQFF.

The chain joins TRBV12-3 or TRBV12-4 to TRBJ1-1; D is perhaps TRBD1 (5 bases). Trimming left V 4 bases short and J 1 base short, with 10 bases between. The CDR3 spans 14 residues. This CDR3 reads CASSWGGQNTEAFF. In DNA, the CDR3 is TGTGCCAGCAGTTGGGGCGGACAGAACACTGAAGCTTTCTTT.

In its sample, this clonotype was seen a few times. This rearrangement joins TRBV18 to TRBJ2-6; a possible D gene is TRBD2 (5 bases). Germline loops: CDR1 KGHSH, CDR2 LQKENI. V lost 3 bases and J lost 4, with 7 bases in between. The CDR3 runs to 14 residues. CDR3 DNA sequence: TGTGCCAGCTCACCCGTAGCGGGGGCCAACGTCCTGACTTTC. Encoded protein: CASSPVAGANVLTF. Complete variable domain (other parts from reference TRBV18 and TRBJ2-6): NAGVMQNPRHLVRRRGQEARLRCSPMKGHSHVYWYRQLPEEGLKFMVYLQKENIIDESGMPKERFSAEFPKEGPSILRIQQVVRGDSAAYFCASSPVAGANVLTFGAGSRLTVL.

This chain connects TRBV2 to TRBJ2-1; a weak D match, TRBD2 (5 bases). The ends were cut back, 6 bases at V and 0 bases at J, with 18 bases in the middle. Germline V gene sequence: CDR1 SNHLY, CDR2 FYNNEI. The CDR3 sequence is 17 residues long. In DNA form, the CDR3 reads TGTGCCAGCAGGGAACACCTCGGGAAAAGCTCCTACAATGAGCAGTTCTTC. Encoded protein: CASREHLGKSSYNEQFF.

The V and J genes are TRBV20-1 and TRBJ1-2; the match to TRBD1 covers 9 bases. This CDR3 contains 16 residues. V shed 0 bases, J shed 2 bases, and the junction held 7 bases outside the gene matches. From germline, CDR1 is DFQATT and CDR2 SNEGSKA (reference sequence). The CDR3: CSARDRVGTGNYGYTF. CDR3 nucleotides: TGCAGTGCTAGAGATAGGGTAGGGACAGGGAACTATGGCTACACCTTC.

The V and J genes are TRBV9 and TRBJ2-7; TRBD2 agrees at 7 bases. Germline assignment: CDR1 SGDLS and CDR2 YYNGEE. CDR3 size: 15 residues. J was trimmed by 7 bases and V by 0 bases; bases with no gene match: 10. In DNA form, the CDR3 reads TGTGCCAGCAGCGTAGTTTCTGGGCCCGGGGGGGAGCAGTACTTC. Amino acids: CASSVVSGPGGEQYF.

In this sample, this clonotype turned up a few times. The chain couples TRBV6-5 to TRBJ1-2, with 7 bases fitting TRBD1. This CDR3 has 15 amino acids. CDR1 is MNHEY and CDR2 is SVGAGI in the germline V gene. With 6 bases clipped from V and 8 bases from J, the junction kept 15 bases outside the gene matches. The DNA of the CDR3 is TGTGCCAGCAGCCGCATAAGGGGGCAGAGGCAAGGCTACACCTTC. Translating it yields CASSRIRGQRQGYTF.